This record covers a single T cell receptor (beta chain). Its antigen is still unknown. A much larger clone is a single base away; this may be a read error. The conserved closing phenylalanine or tryptophan is absent in this CDR3, likely reflecting a read error. The data were taken from a study of Graves' ophthalmopathy and Graves' hyperthyroidism. The diagnosis combined clinical symptoms, thyroxine, TRAb, thyroid ultrasound and orbital computed tomography scans. The TCR beta CDR3 regions underwent amplification from RNA transcripts. Following a first-round RT-PCR that used HTBI primers, a second-round multiplex PCR was carried out. Via MiXCR, TCRdb re-called the multiplex PCR reads, giving one row per CDR3 protein. The sample carries over a million distinct CDR3 sequences, roughly 35% recorded once. Study-wide findings and caveats: This model predicted ophthalmopathy progression (sensitivity roughly 70%, specificity 72% to 85%). Thyroid clonotypes that were expanded above 0.001 frequency mostly also appeared in blood.

Losses at the gene ends were 5 bases for V and 2 bases for J; bases not matched to a gene: 6. Germline lookup yields CDR1 SGHTA and CDR2 FQGNSA. The CDR3 is 14 residues long. The chain carries TRBV7-2 and TRBJ2-7, with 7 bases identical to TRBD1. This TCR came from an adult man with Graves' hyperthyroidism. Source material: peripheral blood or thyroid tissue (not recorded which). The CDR3 sequence: CASSPEGATYEQYS. The CDR3 region has the DNA TGTGCCAGCAGCCCTGAGGGGGCCACCTACGAGCAGTACTCC.